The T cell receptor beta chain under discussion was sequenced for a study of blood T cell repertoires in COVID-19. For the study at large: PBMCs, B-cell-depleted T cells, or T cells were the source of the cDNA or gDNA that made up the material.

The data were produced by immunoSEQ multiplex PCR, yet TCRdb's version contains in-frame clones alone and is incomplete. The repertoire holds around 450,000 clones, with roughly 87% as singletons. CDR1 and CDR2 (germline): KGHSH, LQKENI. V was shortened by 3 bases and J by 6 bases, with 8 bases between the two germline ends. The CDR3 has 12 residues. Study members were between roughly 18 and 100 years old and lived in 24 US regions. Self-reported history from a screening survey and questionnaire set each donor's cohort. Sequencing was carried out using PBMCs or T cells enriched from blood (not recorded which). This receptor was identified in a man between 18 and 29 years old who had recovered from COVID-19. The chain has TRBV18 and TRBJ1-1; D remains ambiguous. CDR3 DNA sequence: TGTGCCAGCTCACCCAGACAATCTGAAGCTTTCTTT. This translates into CASSPRQSEAFF.